The TCR beta chain described here comes from a study of blood T cell repertoires in COVID-19. Overall study context: Both acute and convalescent COVID-19 samples were obtained from the United States, Italy and Spain. Sources were T cells, B-cell-depleted T cells, or PBMCs; the material itself was cDNA or gDNA.

V was clipped by 5 bases and J by 3 bases, with 14 bases between them. The CDR3 runs to 15 residues. Per germline, CDR1 LNHDA and CDR2 SQIVND (reference sequence). In Seattle, patients joined the study during active infection and were tracked longitudinally. In the original analysis: Nucleated cell number was recorded as an estimate derived from reference gene primer amplification. Sequenced by immunoSEQ multiplex PCR; TCRdb stores in-frame clones only, minus some. V and J calls plus clone size are reproduced from that table; the DNA served to infer D and trimming. The sample lists about 71,000 clones; approximately 83% were seen once.

The source material was peripheral blood. The gene calls are TRBV19 and TRBJ2-1, with D possibly TRBD2 on 6 matching bases. The origin of this receptor is a man younger than 40 with COVID-19, enrolled during active disease. The chain's CDR3 is CASSAGPWFYNEQFF. The CDR3 DNA reads as TGTGCCAGTAGTGCGGGACCTTGGTTCTACAATGAGCAGTTCTTC.